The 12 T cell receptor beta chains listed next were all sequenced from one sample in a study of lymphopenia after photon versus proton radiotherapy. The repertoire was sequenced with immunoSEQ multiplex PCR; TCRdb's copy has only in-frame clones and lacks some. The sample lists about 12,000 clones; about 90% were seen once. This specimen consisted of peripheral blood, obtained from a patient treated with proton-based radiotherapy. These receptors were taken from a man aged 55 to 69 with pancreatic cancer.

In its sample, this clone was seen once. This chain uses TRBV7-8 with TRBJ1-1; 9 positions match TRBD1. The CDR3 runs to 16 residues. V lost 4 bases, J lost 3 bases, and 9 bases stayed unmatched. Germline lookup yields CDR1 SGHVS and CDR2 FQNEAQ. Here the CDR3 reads CASSSRDRDMDTEAFF. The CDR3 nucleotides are TGTGCCAGCAGCTCCCGGGACAGGGATATGGACACTGAAGCTTTCTTT.

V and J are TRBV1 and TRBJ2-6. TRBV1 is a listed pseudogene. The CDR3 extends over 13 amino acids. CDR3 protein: CTSRGSRANVLTF. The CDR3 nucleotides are TGCACCAGCAGGGGAAGTCGGGCCAACGTCCTGACTTTC.

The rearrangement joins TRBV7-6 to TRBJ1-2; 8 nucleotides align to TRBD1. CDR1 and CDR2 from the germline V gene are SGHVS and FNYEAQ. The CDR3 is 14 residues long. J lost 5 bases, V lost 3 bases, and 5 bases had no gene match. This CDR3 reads CASSFGQGGYGYTF. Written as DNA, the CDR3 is TGTGCCAGCAGCTTCGGACAGGGCGGATATGGCTACACCTTC.

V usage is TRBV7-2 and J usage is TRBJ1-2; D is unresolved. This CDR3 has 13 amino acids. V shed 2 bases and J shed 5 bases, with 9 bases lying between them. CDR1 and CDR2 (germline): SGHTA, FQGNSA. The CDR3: CASSLPSLYGYTF. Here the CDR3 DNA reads TGTGCCAGCAGCTTACCAAGCTTGTATGGCTACACCTTC. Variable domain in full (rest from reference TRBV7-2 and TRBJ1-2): GAGVSQSPSNKVTEKGKDVELRCDPISGHTALYWYRQSLGQGLEFLIYFQGNSAPDKSGLPSDRFSAERTGGSVSTLTIQRTQQEDSAVYLCASSLPSLYGYTFGSGTRLTVV.

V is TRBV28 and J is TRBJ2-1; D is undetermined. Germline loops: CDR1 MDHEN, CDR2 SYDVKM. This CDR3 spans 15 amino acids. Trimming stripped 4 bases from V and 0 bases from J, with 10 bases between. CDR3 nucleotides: TGTGCCAGCAGTTCTACAACTAACTCCTACAATGAGCAGTTCTTC. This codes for CASSSTTNSYNEQFF.

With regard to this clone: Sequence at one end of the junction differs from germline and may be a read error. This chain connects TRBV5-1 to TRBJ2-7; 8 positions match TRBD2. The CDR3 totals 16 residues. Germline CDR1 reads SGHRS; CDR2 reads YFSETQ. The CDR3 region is CASSLWSGGTTYGQYF. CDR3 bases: TGCGCCAGCAGCCTATGGAGCGGGGGAACCACCTACGGGCAGTACTTC.

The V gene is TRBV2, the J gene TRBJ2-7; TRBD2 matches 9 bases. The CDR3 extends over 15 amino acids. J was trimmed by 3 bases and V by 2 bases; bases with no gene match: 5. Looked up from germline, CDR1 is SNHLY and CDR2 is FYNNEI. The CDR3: CASSERASGDYEQYF. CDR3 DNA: TGTGCCAGCAGTGAAAGGGCTAGCGGGGACTACGAGCAGTACTTC.

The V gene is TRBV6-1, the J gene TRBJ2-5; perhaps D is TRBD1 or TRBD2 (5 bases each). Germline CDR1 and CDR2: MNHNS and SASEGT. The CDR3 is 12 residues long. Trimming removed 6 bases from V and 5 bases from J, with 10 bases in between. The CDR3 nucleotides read TGTGCCAGCAGGACCGGGACGGAGACCCAGTACTTC. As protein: CASRTGTETQYF.

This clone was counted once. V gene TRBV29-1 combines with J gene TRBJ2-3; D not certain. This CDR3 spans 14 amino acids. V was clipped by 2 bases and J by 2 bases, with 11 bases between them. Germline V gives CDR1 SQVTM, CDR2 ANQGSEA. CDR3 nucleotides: TGCAGCGTTGAACGGCGGAGAAACACAGATACGCAGTATTTT. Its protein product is CSVERRRNTDTQYF.

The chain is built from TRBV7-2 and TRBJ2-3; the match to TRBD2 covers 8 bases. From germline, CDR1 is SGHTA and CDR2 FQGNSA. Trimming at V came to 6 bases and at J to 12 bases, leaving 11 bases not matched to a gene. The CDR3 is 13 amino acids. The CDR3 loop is CASRRRGAGAQYF. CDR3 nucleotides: TGTGCCAGCAGGAGGAGGGGAGCGGGGGCCCAGTATTTT.

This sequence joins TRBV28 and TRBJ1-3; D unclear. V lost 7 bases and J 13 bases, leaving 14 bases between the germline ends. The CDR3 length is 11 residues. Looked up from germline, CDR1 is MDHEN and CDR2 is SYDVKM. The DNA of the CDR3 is TGTGCCAGCACTCGACCCCCTTCAATATATTTT. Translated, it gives CASTRPPSIYF.

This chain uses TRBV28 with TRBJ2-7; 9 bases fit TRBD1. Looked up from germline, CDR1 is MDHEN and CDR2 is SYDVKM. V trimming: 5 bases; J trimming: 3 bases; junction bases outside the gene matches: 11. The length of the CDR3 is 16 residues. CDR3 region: CASSRYRLGQGYEQYF. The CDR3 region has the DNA TGTGCCAGCAGTAGATATAGACTGGGACAGGGCTACGAGCAGTACTTC.